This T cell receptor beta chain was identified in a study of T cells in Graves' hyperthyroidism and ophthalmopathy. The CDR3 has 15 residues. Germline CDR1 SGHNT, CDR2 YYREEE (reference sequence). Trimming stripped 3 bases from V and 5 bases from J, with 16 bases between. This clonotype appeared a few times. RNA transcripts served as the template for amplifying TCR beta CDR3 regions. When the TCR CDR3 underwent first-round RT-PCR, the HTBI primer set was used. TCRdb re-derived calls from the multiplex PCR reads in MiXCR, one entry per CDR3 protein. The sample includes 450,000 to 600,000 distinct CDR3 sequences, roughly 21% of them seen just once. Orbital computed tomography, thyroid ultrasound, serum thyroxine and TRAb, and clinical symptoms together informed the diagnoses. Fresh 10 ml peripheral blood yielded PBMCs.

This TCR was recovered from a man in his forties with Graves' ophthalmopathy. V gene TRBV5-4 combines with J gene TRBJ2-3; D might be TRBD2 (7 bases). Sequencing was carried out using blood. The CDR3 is CASSYREGPGDTQYF. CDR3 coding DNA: TGTGCCAGCAGCTACAGGGAGGGCCCAGGAGATACGCAGTATTTT.